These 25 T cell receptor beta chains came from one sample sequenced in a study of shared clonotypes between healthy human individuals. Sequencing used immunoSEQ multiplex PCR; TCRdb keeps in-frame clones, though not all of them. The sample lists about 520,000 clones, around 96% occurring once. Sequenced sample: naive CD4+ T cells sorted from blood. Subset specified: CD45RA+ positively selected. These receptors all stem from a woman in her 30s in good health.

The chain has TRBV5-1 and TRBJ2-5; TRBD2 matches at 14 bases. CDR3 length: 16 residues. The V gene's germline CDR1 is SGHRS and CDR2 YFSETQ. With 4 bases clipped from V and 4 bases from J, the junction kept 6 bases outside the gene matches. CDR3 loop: CASSARLAGGGETQYF. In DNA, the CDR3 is TGCGCCAGCAGCGCCAGACTAGCGGGAGGGGGAGAGACCCAGTACTTC.

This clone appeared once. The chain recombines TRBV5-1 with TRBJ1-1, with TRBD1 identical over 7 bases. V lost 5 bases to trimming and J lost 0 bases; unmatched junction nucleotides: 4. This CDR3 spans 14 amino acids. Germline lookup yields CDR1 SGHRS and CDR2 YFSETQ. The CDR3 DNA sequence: TGCGCCAGCAGGACAGGGACCATGAACACTGAAGCTTTCTTT. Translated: CASRTGTMNTEAFF.

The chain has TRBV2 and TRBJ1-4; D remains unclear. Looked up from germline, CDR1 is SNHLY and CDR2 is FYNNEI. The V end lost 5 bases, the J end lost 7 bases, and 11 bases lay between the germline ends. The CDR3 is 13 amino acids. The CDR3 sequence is CASSTGMSEKLFF. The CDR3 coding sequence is TGTGCCAGCAGTACTGGTATGAGTGAAAAACTGTTTTTT.

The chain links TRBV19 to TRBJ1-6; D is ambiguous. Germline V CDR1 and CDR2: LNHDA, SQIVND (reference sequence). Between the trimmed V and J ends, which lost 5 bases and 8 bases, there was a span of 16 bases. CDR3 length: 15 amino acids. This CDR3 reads CASSLDSRADSPLHF. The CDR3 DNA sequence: TGTGCCAGTAGTCTGGACTCCCGGGCTGATTCACCCCTCCACTTT. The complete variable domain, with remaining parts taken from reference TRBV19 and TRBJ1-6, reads DGGITQSPKYLFRKEGQNVTLSCEQNLNHDAMYWYRQDPGQGLRLIYYSQIVNDFQKGDIAEGYSVSREKKESFPLTVTSAQKNPTAFYLCASSLDSRADSPLHFGNGTRLTVT.

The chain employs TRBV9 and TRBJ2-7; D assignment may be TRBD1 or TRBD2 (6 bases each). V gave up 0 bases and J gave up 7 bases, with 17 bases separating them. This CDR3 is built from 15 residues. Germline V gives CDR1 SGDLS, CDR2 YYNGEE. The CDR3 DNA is TGTGCCAGCAGCGTAGGGAACAGGGAGGAGGAGGAGCAGTACTTC. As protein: CASSVGNREEEEQYF.

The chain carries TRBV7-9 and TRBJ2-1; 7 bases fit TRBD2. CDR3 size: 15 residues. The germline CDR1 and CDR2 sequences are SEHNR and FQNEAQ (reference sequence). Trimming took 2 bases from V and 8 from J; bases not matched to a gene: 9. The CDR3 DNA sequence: TGTGCCAGCAGCTTATCTGGAGCGGGATGGGATGAGCAGTTCTTC. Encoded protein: CASSLSGAGWDEQFF.

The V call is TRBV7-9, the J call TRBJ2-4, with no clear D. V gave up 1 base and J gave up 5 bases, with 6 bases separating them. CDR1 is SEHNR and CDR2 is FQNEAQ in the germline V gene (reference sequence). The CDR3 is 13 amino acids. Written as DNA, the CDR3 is TGTGCCAGCAGCTTAGGGAAACAAAACATTCAGTACTTC. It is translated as CASSLGKQNIQYF.

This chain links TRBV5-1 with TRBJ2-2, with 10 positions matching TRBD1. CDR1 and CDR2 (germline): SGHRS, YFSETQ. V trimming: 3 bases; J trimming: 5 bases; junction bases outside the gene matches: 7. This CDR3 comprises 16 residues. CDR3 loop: CASSYNGGQGTGELFF. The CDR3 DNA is TGCGCCAGCAGCTATAATGGGGGACAGGGGACCGGGGAGCTGTTTTTT.

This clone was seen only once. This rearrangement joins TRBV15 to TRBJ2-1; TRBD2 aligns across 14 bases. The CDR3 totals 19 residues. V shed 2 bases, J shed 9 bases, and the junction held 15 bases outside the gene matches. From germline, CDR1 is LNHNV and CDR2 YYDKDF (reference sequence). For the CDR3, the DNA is TGTGCCACCAGCAGACCCCCGGGACTAGCGGGAGCCATCCCGGGTGAGCAGTTCTTC. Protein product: CATSRPPGLAGAIPGEQFF.

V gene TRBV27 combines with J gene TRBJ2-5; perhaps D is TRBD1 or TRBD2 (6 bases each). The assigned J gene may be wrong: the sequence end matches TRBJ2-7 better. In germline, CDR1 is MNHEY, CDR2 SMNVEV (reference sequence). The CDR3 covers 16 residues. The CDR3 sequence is CASSLYGGQANYEQYF. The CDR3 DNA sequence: TGTGCCAGCAGTTTATATGGGGGGCAGGCGAACTACGAGCAGTACTTC.

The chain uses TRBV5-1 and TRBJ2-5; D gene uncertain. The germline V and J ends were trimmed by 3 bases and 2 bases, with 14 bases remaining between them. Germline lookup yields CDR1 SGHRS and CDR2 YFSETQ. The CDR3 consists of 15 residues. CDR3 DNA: TGCGCCAGCAGCTCGCGCAGCCCTTGGCAAGAGACCCAGTACTTC. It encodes CASSSRSPWQETQYF.

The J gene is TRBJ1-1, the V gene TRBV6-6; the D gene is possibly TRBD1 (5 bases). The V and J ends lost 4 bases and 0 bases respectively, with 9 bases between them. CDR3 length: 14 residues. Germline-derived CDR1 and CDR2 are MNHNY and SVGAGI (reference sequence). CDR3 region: CASSFEGLNTEAFF. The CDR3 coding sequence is TGTGCCAGCAGTTTCGAGGGGCTGAACACTGAAGCTTTCTTT.

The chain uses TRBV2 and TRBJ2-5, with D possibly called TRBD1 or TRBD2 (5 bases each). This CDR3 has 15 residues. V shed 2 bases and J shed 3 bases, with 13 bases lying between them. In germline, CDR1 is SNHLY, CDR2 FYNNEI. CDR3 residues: CASSELKRGEETQYF. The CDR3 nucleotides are TGTGCCAGCAGTGAACTTAAGAGGGGTGAAGAGACCCAGTACTTC.

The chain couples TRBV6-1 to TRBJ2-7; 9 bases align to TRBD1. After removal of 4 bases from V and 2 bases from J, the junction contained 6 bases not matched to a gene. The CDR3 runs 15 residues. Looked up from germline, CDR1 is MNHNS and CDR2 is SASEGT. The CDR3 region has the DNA TGTGCCAGCAGTGGCCAACAGGGGGCTACCTACGAGCAGTACTTC. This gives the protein CASSGQQGATYEQYF.

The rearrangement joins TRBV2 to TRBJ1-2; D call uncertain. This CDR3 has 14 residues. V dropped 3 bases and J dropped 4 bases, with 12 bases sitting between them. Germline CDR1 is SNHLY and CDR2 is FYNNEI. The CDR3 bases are TGTGCCAGCAGTGATGATAGGACCCTCTATGGCTACACCTTC. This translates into CASSDDRTLYGYTF.

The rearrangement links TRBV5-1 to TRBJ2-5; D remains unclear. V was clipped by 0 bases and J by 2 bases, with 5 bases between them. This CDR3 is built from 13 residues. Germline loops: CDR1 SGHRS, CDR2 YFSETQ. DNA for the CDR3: TGCGCCAGCAGCTTGGACGTACAAGAGACCCAGTACTTC. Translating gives CASSLDVQETQYF.

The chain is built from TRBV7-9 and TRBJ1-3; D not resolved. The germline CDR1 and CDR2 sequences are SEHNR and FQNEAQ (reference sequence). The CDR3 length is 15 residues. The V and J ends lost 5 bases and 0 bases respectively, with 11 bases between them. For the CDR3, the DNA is TGTGCCAGCAGCACCTACGGGGACTCTGGAAACACCATATATTTT. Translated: CASSTYGDSGNTIYF.

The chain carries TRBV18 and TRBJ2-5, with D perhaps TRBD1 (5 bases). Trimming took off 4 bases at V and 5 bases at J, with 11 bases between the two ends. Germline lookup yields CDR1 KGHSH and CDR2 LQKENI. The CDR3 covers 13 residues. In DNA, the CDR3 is TGTGCCAGCTCACGGGTTTCAGGGGAGACCCAGTACTTC. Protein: CASSRVSGETQYF.

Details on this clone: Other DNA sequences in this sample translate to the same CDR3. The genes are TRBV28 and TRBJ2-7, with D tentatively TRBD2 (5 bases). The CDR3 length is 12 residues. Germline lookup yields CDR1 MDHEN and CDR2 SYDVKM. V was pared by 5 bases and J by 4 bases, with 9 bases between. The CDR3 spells CASSLQRYEQYF. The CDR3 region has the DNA TGTGCCAGCAGTCTTCAGCGGTACGAGCAGTACTTC.

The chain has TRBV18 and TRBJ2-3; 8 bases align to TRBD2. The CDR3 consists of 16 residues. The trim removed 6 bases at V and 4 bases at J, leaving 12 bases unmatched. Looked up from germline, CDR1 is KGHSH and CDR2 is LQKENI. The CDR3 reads CASSLVGSGSADTQYF. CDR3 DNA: TGTGCCAGCTCCCTCGTTGGGAGCGGGAGCGCAGATACGCAGTATTTT. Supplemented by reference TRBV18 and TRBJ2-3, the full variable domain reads NAGVMQNPRHLVRRRGQEARLRCSPMKGHSHVYWYRQLPEEGLKFMVYLQKENIIDESGMPKERFSAEFPKEGPSILRIQQVVRGDSAAYFCASSLVGSGSADTQYFGPGTRLTVL.

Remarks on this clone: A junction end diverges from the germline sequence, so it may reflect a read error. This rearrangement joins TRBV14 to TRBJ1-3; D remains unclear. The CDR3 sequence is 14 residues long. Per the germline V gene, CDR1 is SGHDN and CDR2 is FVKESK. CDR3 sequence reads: CASSQVSAGNTIYF. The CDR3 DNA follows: TGTGCCAGCAGTCAAGTCTCGGCTGGAAACACCATATATTTT.

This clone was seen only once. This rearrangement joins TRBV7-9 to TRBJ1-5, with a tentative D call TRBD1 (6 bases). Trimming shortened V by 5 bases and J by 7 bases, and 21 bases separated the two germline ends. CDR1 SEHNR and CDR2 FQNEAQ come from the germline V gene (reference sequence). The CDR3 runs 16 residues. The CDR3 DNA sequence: TGTGCCAGCAGCAAGAATCGAGGGGGGATAGGGCAGCCCCAGCATTTT. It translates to CASSKNRGGIGQPQHF.

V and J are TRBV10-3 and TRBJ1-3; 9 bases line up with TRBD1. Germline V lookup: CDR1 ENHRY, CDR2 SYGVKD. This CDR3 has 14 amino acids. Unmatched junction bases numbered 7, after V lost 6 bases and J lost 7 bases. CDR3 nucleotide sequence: TGTGCCATCAGCCAACAGGGGGCTGTTAACACCATATATTTT. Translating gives CAISQQGAVNTIYF.

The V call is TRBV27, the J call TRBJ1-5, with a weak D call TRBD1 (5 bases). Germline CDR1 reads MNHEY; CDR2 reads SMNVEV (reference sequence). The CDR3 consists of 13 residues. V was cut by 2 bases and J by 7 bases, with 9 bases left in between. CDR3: CASSLGGRQPQHF. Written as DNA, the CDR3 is TGTGCCAGCAGTTTAGGGGGTCGACAGCCCCAGCATTTT.

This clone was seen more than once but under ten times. The CDR3 DNA reads as TGTGCCAGCACGAGGCGGGGGGAGGCTTTCTTT. It is translated as CASTRRGEAFF. This chain links TRBV28 with TRBJ1-1; D might be TRBD1 (5 bases). V lost 7 bases to trimming and J lost 11 bases, with 14 bases between them. This CDR3 spans 11 amino acids. The V gene's germline CDR1 is MDHEN and CDR2 SYDVKM.